Each of the 24 T cell receptor beta chains below was sequenced from the same sample in a study of tissue T cells after allogeneic stem cell transplantation (dated by TCRdb to 2022 to 2024). The sample's time point label, decoded: human tissue collected at research (rapid) autopsy. Library prep was done by the immunoSEQ multiplex PCR assay. The table comes from immuneACCESS by way of TCRdb, which keeps in-frame sequences with V and J called. Part of the clones is missing from these tables; in studies checked, under half for an unresolved V gene and the rest for unknown reasons. This sample has thousands of clones in its table, and 60% to 85% of those were observed once. The ten biggest clones cover roughly 15% of the sample. The material sequenced was skin, taken at autopsy. Source of these receptors: a male patient older than 55 with steroid-refractory graft-versus-host disease after an allogeneic stem cell transplant. Where a transplant has occurred, the graft donor may have supplied some of the T cells.

The chain links TRBV19 to TRBJ2-5; 11 nucleotides match TRBD1. Germline V gives CDR1 LNHDA, CDR2 SQIVND (reference sequence). The CDR3 consists of 16 residues. The junction had 9 bases not matched to a gene; V was cut back by 3 bases and J by 6 bases. The CDR3 DNA is TGTGCCAGTAGTATGCCCGGACAGGGGGCTGGAAAGACCCAGTACTTC. The encoded protein is CASSMPGQGAGKTQYF.

The chain couples TRBV6-1 to TRBJ1-5, with D possibly matching TRBD1 (6 bases). This CDR3 has 15 amino acids. CDR1 and CDR2 from the germline V gene are MNHNS and SASEGT. The V end was cut by 1 base, the J end by 2 bases, with 9 bases between. The CDR3 loop reads CASSEEGEGNQPQHF. In nucleotides, the CDR3 is TGTGCCAGCAGTGAAGAGGGGGAGGGCAATCAGCCCCAGCATTTT.

The chain combines TRBV7-9 with TRBJ2-3; TRBD1 or TRBD2 may be the D gene (5 bases each). Trimming shortened V by 1 base and J by 0 bases, and 8 bases separated the two germline ends. Germline assignment: CDR1 SEHNR and CDR2 FQNEAQ (reference sequence). CDR3 length: 15 residues. The CDR3 sequence: CASSLVWDSTDTQYF. As DNA, the CDR3 is TGTGCCAGCAGCTTAGTCTGGGACAGCACAGATACGCAGTATTTT.

The gene calls are TRBV2 and TRBJ2-2, with D possibly being TRBD2 (5 bases). With 6 bases removed from V and 0 bases from J, the gap between germline ends came to 11 bases. The length of the CDR3 is 15 residues. CDR1 SNHLY and CDR2 FYNNEI come from the germline V gene. The CDR3 loop is CASRGWGANTGELFF. In nucleotides, the CDR3 is TGTGCCAGCAGGGGTTGGGGAGCGAACACCGGGGAGCTGTTTTTT.

This sequence joins TRBV5-1 and TRBJ2-1; TRBD2 agrees at 11 bases. In germline, CDR1 is SGHRS, CDR2 YFSETQ. The CDR3 runs 15 residues. V trimming: 6 bases; J trimming: 6 bases; junction bases outside the gene matches: 8. The CDR3 DNA follows: TGCGCCAGCAATCCTAGCGGGGGGCCGAGCAATGAGCAGTTCTTC. This gives the protein CASNPSGGPSNEQFF.

V usage is TRBV3-1 (or the pseudogene TRBV3-2) and J usage is TRBJ1-1; the D gene is possibly TRBD1 (5 bases). This CDR3 has 15 residues. Looked up from germline, CDR1 is LGHDT and CDR2 is YNNKEL (reference sequence). The germline V and J ends were trimmed by 2 bases and 4 bases, with 14 bases remaining between them. CDR3 DNA sequence: TGTGCCAGCAGCCAACCACACTTAGGGACCACTGAAGCTTTCTTT. It is translated as CASSQPHLGTTEAFF.

This chain links TRBV14 with TRBJ2-1, with a weak D call TRBD1 (5 bases). The CDR3 runs 13 residues. V gave up 4 bases and J gave up 7 bases, with 11 bases separating them. Germline-derived CDR1 and CDR2 are SGHDN and FVKESK. The CDR3 spells CASSLGLANEQFF. DNA of the CDR3: TGTGCCAGCAGCCTGGGGCTCGCGAATGAGCAGTTCTTC.

The chain links TRBV9 to TRBJ1-2; D remains ambiguous. Germline V gene data show CDR1 as SGDLS and CDR2 as YYNGEE. The V end was cut by 0 bases, the J end by 4 bases, with 16 bases between. CDR3 length: 16 amino acids. The CDR3 here is CASSVATREGGYGYTF. The CDR3, as DNA: TGTGCCAGCAGCGTAGCTACGAGGGAGGGTGGCTATGGCTACACCTTC.

On this clone: The sample holds other DNA sequences that translate to the same CDR3. J is TRBJ2-5 and V is TRBV3-1 (or the pseudogene TRBV3-2); possible D gene TRBD2, 6 bases. Looked up from germline, CDR1 is LGHDT and CDR2 is YNNKEL (reference sequence). V was clipped by 0 bases and J by 5 bases, with 19 bases between them. This CDR3 comprises 17 residues. CDR3 nucleotide sequence: TGTGCCAGCAGCCAAGAAATCTCCTTGGGACTGGTCGAGACCCAGTACTTC. Translated, it gives CASSQEISLGLVETQYF.

V and J are TRBV5-1 and TRBJ2-3; 10 bases line up with TRBD2. Germline V CDR1 and CDR2: SGHRS, YFSETQ. The V gene end was trimmed by 0 bases and the J gene end by 6 bases; junction bases not matched to a gene: 4. The CDR3 is made up of 15 amino acids. CDR3 protein: CASSLGAGGPDTQYF. In nucleotides, the CDR3 is TGCGCCAGCAGCTTGGGAGCGGGGGGGCCCGATACGCAGTATTTT.

The CDR3 bases are TGCGCCAGCAGCCACAGCGACAGGGTTAATTACTACACCTTC. Encoded protein: CASSHSDRVNYYTF. The chain combines TRBV4-3 with TRBJ1-2, with 7 bases that match TRBD1. Germline trimming cut 3 bases from V and 10 bases from J; bases unmatched to any gene: 11. This CDR3 comprises 14 residues. Germline V gene data show CDR1 as LGHNA and CDR2 as YSLEER.

V and J are TRBV2 and TRBJ2-3, with D perhaps matching TRBD2 (6 bases). Germline V gene sequence: CDR1 SNHLY, CDR2 FYNNEI. Trimming took 4 bases from V and 0 from J, leaving 14 bases between them. The CDR3 totals 16 residues. The CDR3 DNA reads TGTGCCAGCAGTGGACTAGGATATTCGAGCACAGATACGCAGTATTTT. Protein product: CASSGLGYSSTDTQYF.

This clone was recorded only once. The chain carries TRBV5-4 and TRBJ2-3, with a possible D match to TRBD2 (5 bases). The CDR3 has 13 amino acids. Germline CDR1 is SGHNT and CDR2 is YYREEE (reference sequence). Trimming removed 5 bases from V and 6 bases from J, with 13 bases in between. CDR3 nucleotides: TGTGCCAGCAGGAGGGATGCCGGGGATACGCAGTATTTT. The encoded protein is CASRRDAGDTQYF.

The chain is built from TRBV27 and TRBJ1-2, with TRBD1 as a possible D gene (6 bases). The CDR3 totals 15 residues. V shed 5 bases and J shed 2 bases, with 15 bases lying between them. From germline, CDR1 is MNHEY and CDR2 SMNVEV (reference sequence). The CDR3 spells CASSPSTQGNYGYTF. CDR3 nucleotides: TGTGCCAGCAGTCCTTCAACACAGGGAAACTATGGCTACACCTTC.

This chain uses TRBV4-2 with TRBJ2-7; D may be TRBD2 (5 bases). This CDR3 spans 13 amino acids. CDR1 is LGHNA and CDR2 is YNFKEQ in the germline V gene. Trimming took off 0 bases at V and 4 bases at J, with 7 bases between the two ends. The CDR3 nucleotides are TGTGCCAGCAGCCAAGATGCGGGTTACGAGCAGTACTTC. This gives the protein CASSQDAGYEQYF.

This clone was found once. Relative to the germline gene, one junction end is altered; a read error may explain this. V and J are TRBV6-1 and TRBJ1-2, with 8 bases aligning to TRBD1. CDR1 and CDR2 (germline): MNHNS, SASEGT. This CDR3 region has 13 residues. CDR3 amino acids: CASSELQGGGNFF. The CDR3 coding sequence is TGTGCCAGCAGTGAACTACAGGGGGGTGGAAACTTCTTC.

This chain uses TRBV2 with TRBJ1-5, with unresolved D. This CDR3 is built from 14 residues. V was clipped by 1 base and J by 5 bases, with 9 bases between them. Looked up from germline, CDR1 is SNHLY and CDR2 is FYNNEI. The CDR3 region is CASSEGGIDQPQHF. The CDR3 coding sequence is TGTGCCAGCAGTGAAGGGGGAATCGATCAGCCCCAGCATTTT.

This clone showed up just a few times. The chain links TRBV27 to TRBJ2-3; 9 bases match TRBD2. Germline values: CDR1 MNHEY, CDR2 SMNVEV (reference sequence). The CDR3 extends over 16 amino acids. Trimming took 3 bases from V and 0 from J; bases not matched to a gene: 4. CDR3 sequence reads: CASSFFAGGSTDTQYF. CDR3 in DNA: TGTGCCAGCAGTTTCTTTGCGGGGGGGAGCACAGATACGCAGTATTTT.

The chain uses TRBV6-2 or TRBV6-3 and TRBJ1-2; 7 bases are shared with TRBD1. The germline V gene encodes CDR1 MNHEY and CDR2 SVGEGT. With V trimmed by 6 bases and J by 8 bases, 15 bases remained unmatched. The CDR3 loop spans 15 amino acids. The CDR3 DNA sequence: TGTGCCAGCAGCTGGACAGGCCCCAGGGGATCCGGCTACACCTTC. Protein product: CASSWTGPRGSGYTF.

The chain uses TRBV3-1 (or the pseudogene TRBV3-2) and TRBJ2-5; 7 bases line up with TRBD1. The CDR3 runs to 16 residues. CDR1 is LGHDT and CDR2 is YNNKEL in the germline V gene (reference sequence). V lost 1 base to trimming and J lost 4 bases; unmatched junction nucleotides: 9. This chain's CDR3 is CASSQGLLNRGETQYF. Written as DNA, the CDR3 is TGTGCCAGCAGCCAAGGCCTCTTAAACAGGGGAGAGACCCAGTACTTC.

This chain uses TRBV7-9 with TRBJ1-6, with 8 bases lining up with TRBD1. The V segment lost 1 base and the J segment 10 bases; nucleotides outside the gene matches: 6. Per germline, CDR1 SEHNR and CDR2 FQNEAQ (reference sequence). The CDR3 is made up of 15 amino acids. The CDR3 sequence: CASSLVLQGGSPLHF. The CDR3 DNA sequence: TGTGCCAGCAGCTTAGTGTTACAGGGGGGCTCACCCCTCCACTTT.

The chain has TRBV5-1 and TRBJ1-2; D remains ambiguous. V was trimmed by 3 bases and J by 8 bases, leaving 14 bases between them. The CDR3 loop spans 13 amino acids. Germline V gene sequence: CDR1 SGHRS, CDR2 YFSETQ. The chain's CDR3 is CASSSGPGGGYTF. The CDR3 bases are TGCGCCAGCAGCTCCGGGCCAGGTGGAGGCTACACCTTC.

The chain recombines TRBV4-1 with TRBJ1-1, with D hard to call. V dropped 0 bases and J dropped 6 bases, with 14 bases sitting between them. Germline loops: CDR1 MGHRA, CDR2 YSYEKL. There are 15 residues in the CDR3. The CDR3 reads CASSQERGDVAEAFF. CDR3 in DNA: TGCGCCAGCAGCCAAGAGCGGGGTGATGTCGCTGAAGCTTTCTTT.

The rearrangement uses TRBV11-2 and TRBJ2-1, with 10 bases matching TRBD2. Germline-derived CDR1 and CDR2 are SGHAT and FQNNGV. CDR3 length: 12 amino acids. V shed 5 bases and J 16 bases; nucleotides not matched to a gene: 8. The CDR3 DNA sequence: TGTGCCAGCAGCGTGGTAGCGGGGGGACGTTTCTTC. Protein sequence: CASSVVAGGRFF.